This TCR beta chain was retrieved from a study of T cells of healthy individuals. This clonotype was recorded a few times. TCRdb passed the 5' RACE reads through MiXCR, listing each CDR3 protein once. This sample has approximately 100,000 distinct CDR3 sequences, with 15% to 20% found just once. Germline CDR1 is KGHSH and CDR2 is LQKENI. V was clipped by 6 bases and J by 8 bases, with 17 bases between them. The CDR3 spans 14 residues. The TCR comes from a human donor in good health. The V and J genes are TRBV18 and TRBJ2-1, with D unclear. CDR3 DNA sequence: TGTGCCAGCTCCCGTATCGGCAAGACCGATGAGCAGTTCTTC. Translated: CASSRIGKTDEQFF.